This is a list of T cell receptor beta chains from one sample in a study of esophageal squamous cell carcinoma under preoperative chemotherapy. TCRdb fed the PCR reads into MiXCR, producing one record per CDR3 protein. The data contain roughly 16,000 distinct CDR3 sequences, nearly 50% of them seen just once; the ten biggest clones take up over 25%. The material was obtained from a patient given preoperative chemotherapy. These receptors were taken from a human donor with esophageal squamous cell carcinoma. The donor label of this sample is uncertain. Each CDR3 is given with its conserved first and last residue. A D gene is named only where the DNA matches it firmly. A clone size is listed for some rows: how often the clone was seen (once, few, many), or a class if it is expanded.

j_call clone_size v_call d_call cdr3_aa cdr3_nt
TRBJ2-2 once TRBV7-2 - CASSPDGHRLTGELFF TGTGCCAGCAGCCCAGACGGACATCGACTCACCGGGGAGCTGTTTTTT
TRBJ2-1 many TRBV10-1 - CASSESVSNEQFF TGCGCCAGCAGTGAGTCTGTGAGCAATGAGCAGTTCTTC
TRBJ2-2 - TRBV7-2 TRBD1 CASSLIQGAPFAGELFF TGTGCCAGCAGCTTAATCCAGGGGGCGCCTTTCGCCGGGGAGCTGTTTTTT
TRBJ2-1 - TRBV27 TRBD2 CASSAGGTTGELFF TGTGCCAGCAGTGCGGGAGGAACCACCGGTGAGCTGTTCTTT
TRBJ2-3 - TRBV11-3 TRBD1 CASSEQGGEQFF TGTGCCAGCAGCGAACAGGGGGGTGAGCAGTTCTTT
TRBJ2-7 few TRBV12-3/TRBV12-4 TRBD2 CASSHSGLAYEQYF TGTGCCAGCAGCCATAGCGGGCTCGCCTACGAGCAGTACTTC
TRBJ2-2 few TRBV20-1 TRBD2 CSAREPPSGDTGELFF TGCAGTGCTAGAGAGCCCCCTAGCGGCGACACCGGGGAGCTGTTTTTT
TRBJ2-3 - TRBV10-1 TRBD1 CASSESASRQGRDTQYF TGCGCCAGCAGTGAGTCGGCCTCGCGACAGGGCCGGGATACGCAGTATTTT
TRBJ2-1 medium-sized TRBV7-3 - CASSLSPISSSSYNEQFF TGTGCCAGCAGCTTATCCCCCATTAGCAGCAGCTCCTACAATGAGCAGTTCTTC
TRBJ2-5 - TRBV6-1 - CASQPPRGETQYF TGTGCCAGCCAACCCCCACGGGGGGAGACCCAGTACTTC
TRBJ2-2 few TRBV12-3/TRBV12-4 - CASSFVVGDTGELFF TGTGCCAGCAGTTTCGTAGTAGGGGACACCGGGGAGCTGTTTTTT